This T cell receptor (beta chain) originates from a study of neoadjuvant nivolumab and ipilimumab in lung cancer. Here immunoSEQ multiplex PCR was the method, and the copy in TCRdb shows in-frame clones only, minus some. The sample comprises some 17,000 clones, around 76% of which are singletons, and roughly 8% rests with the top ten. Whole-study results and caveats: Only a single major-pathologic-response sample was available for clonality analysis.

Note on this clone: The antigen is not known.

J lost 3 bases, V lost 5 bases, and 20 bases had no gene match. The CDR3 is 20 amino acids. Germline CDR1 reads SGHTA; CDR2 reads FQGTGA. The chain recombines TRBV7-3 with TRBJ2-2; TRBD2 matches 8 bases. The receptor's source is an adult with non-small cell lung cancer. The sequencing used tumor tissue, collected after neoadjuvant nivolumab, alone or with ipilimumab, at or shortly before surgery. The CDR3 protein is CASSPTSEGGSGADTGELFF. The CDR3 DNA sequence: TGTGCCAGCAGCCCGACATCCGAGGGGGGTAGCGGGGCGGACACCGGGGAGCTGTTTTTT.